A selection of T cell receptor beta chains follows, all from one sample in a study of blood T cells in healthy people across ages. MiXCR, applied by TCRdb to the 5' RACE reads, yields one record per CDR3 protein. Here the sample spans around 800,000 distinct CDR3 sequences, more than 25% being singletons. Another study also made use of these data, one on T cells of mothers and their children.

The sequencing sample was made of blood. The receptor set was obtained from a boy between 10 and 17 years old in good health. CDR3s include the opening cysteine and the closing phenylalanine or tryptophan. The D gene is left open where the match is weak.

cdr3_aa d_call v_call
CASSQSRSGANVLTF NA TRBV23-1
CASSEEGAFNEKLFF NA TRBV2
CASSLAGLGVNIQYF TRBD2 TRBV5-1
CASGVMGRTGELFF NA TRBV5-1
CASSQERLRQYTGELFF NA TRBV4-1
CASSQDAGSNQPQHF NA TRBV3-1
CASSADRAATEAFF TRBD1 TRBV6-1
CASRRTGWGGDEQYF NA TRBV28
CASSEQGPNTEAFF NA TRBV2
CASVPTELNSPLHF NA TRBV7-9
CASSLTGLPGELFF NA TRBV7-3
CASIPFGTGVYEQYF NA TRBV27
CASSRNEQETQYF NA TRBV5-1
CSATKLAGGAYEQYF TRBD2 TRBV20-1
CATSGQNDYGYTF TRBD1 TRBV2
CASSSRDGDSGANVLTF NA TRBV7-9
CASSYRSSGNTIYF NA TRBV6-5
CASSPWGSHQETQYF NA TRBV7-3
CASSFRGYTDTQYF NA TRBV7-2
CASSYSRGYISYEQYF NA TRBV6-6
CASSQGAPRAYEQYF NA TRBV23-1
CSARGQGHMYEQYF TRBD1 TRBV20-1
CASTNQETQYF NA TRBV6-4
CASSFRVLNNEQFF NA TRBV12-3/TRBV12-4
CASSEDRDEQFF TRBD1 TRBV25-1
CASSIGQGVNNEQFF TRBD1 TRBV5-1
CASSLAGNSADTQYF NA TRBV7-6
CASRPGFDTQYF NA TRBV11-2
CASSLLGSPGEQYF NA TRBV7-9
CSASTGTSAGETQYF TRBD2 TRBV20-1
CANSLIDRTDVQETQYF NA TRBV5-1
CASSTLAGGLETQHF TRBD2 TRBV7-2
CASSDASGANVLTF NA TRBV5-1
CASSLVVGDYNEQFF NA TRBV7-9
CASRTQGYEQYF TRBD1 TRBV10-2
CAYGAGELYTF NA TRBV7-9
CASSPINTEAFF NA TRBV18
CSVMDRFNSPLHF NA TRBV29-1
CASSHPPQANNSPLHF NA TRBV5-5
CASSLTLTRELFF NA TRBV7-3
CASSLVVHNEQFF NA TRBV14
CSVEDRPGRGYTF NA TRBV29-1
CASSFFAGASNKNNEQFF NA TRBV6-1
CASSLSGDGETQYF TRBD2 TRBV12-3/TRBV12-4
CASSLATGGGRNYGYTF TRBD1 TRBV5-5
CASSVDPSESYEQYF NA TRBV9
CASSHLAMGGYTF NA TRBV14
CASSPWTGGLETQYF TRBD1 TRBV5-1
CASSQDITGPLRVDTQYF NA TRBV4-1
CASSLGDPTYSNQPQHF NA TRBV7-2